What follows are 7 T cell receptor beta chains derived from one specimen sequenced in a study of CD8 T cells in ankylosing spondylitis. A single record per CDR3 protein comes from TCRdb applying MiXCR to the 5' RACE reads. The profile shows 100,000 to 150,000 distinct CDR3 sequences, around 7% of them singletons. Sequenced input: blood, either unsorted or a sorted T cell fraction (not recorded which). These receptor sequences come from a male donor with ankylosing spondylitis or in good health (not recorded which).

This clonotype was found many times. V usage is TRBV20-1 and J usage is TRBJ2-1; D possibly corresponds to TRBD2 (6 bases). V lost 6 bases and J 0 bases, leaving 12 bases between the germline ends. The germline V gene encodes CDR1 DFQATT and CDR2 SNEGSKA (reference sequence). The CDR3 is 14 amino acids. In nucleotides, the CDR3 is TGCAGTGCCAAACTAGCAAGCTCCTACAATGAGCAGTTCTTC. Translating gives CSAKLASSYNEQFF.

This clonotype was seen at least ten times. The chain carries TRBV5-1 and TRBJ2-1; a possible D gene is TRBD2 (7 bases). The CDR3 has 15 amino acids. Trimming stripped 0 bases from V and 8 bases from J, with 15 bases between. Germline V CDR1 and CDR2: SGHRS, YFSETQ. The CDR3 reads CASSLVGGPDYEQFF. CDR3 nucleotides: TGCGCCAGCAGCTTGGTGGGGGGGCCTGACTATGAGCAGTTCTTC.

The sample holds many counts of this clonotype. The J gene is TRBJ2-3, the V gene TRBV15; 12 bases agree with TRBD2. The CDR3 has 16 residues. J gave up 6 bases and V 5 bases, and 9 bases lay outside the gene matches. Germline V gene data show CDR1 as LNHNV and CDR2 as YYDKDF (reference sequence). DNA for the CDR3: TGTGCCACCAGCGGAAGGACTAGCGGGGTGTCGGATACGCAGTATTTT. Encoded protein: CATSGRTSGVSDTQYF.

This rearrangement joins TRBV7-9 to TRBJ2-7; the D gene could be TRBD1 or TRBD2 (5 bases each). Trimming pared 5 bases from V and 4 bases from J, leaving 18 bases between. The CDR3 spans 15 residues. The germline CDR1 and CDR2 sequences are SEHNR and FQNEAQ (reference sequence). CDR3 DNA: TGTGCCAGCAGCCTCCCCGGGACGGGATATTACGAGCAGTACTTC. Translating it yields CASSLPGTGYYEQYF.

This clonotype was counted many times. CDR3 in amino acids: CASSATQGAYSGNTIYF. DNA of the CDR3: TGCGCCAGCAGCGCGACACAGGGGGCCTACTCTGGAAACACCATATATTTT. This sequence joins TRBV5-1 and TRBJ1-3; 9 nucleotides line up with TRBD1. The germline V gene has CDR1 SGHRS and CDR2 YFSETQ. The V segment lost 4 bases and the J segment 0 bases; nucleotides outside the gene matches: 8. This CDR3 is 17 amino acids long.

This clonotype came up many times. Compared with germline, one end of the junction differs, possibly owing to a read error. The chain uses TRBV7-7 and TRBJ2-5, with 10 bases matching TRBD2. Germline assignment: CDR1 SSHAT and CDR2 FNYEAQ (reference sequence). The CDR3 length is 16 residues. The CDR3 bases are TGTGCTAGCAGCCGATCTCCAGCGGGAGGGGGAGAGACCCAGTACTTC. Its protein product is CASSRSPAGGGETQYF. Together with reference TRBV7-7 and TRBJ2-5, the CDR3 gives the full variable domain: GAGVSQSPRYKVTKRGQDVTLRCDPISSHATLYWYQQALGQGPEFLTYFNYEAQPDKSGLPSDRFSAERPEGSISTLTIQRTEQRDSAMYRCASSRSPAGGGETQYFGPGTRLLVL.

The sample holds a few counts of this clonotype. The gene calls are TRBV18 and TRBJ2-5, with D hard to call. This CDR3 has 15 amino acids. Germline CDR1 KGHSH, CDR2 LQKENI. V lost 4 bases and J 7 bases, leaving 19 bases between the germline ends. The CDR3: CASSQNDILGGTQYF. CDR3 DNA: TGTGCCAGCTCACAAAATGACATCCTGGGTGGGACCCAGTACTTC.